The entry below describes one T cell receptor (beta chain). Primers used in a second PCR of roughly 6 to 12 cycles were a sample-barcoded 5' primer and a J-beta primer mix. TCRdb recomputed calls from the 5' RACE reads with MiXCR, one row per CDR3 protein. The sample has 890,000 or so distinct CDR3 sequences; about 62% are singletons. The CDR3 totals 15 residues. The germline V and J ends were trimmed by 6 bases and 4 bases, with 16 bases remaining between them. The extraction recovered at least 6 micrograms of total RNA per sample. The data are from a study of blood T cells in healthy people across ages.

The chain combines TRBV12-3 or TRBV12-4 with TRBJ2-1; a weak D match, TRBD2 (6 bases). This receptor was identified in a man aged 25-40 years in good health. The sequenced sample was blood. CDR3 DNA: TGTGCCAGCAGGGGTAGGAGGGAACCTTACAATGAGCAGTTCTTC. Translating it yields CASRGRREPYNEQFF.